In its sample, the clone carrying this T cell receptor beta chain was seen a few times. Its antigen is unidentified. The data are from a study of cytomegalovirus exposure and HLA in healthy donors. Primers: 60 Vbeta forward and 13 Jbeta reverse. Assay used: immunoSEQ multiplex PCR; TCRdb lists only in-frame clones, some missing. The table includes roughly 180,000 clones, just over 75% detected once. This CDR3 has 15 residues. The germline V gene has CDR1 ENHRY and CDR2 SYGVKD. J lost 1 base, V lost 4 bases, and 5 bases had no gene match. Study-wide findings and caveats: Only CMV serostatus was available as immune exposure information. The study flagged roughly 160 TCR beta chains as cytomegalovirus-associated. One later analysis reportedly identified an Asian-associated ancestry cluster that showed fewer N-insertions than the 666-donor mean.

This receptor was taken from an older woman in good health and CMV-seropositive. Sample: PBMCs. This rearrangement joins TRBV10-3 to TRBJ2-5; 8 bases fit TRBD2. The CDR3, as DNA: TGTGCCATCAGTGTCGGGGGGGCAGGCCAAGAGACCCAGTACTTC. Protein: CAISVGGAGQETQYF.